These 25 T cell receptor beta chains were sequenced from one sample in a study of cytomegalovirus exposure and HLA in healthy donors. The PCR had 60 Vbeta and 13 Jbeta primers. Assay used: immunoSEQ multiplex PCR; TCRdb lists only in-frame clones, some missing. The sample includes about 130,000 clones, more than 80% of them seen just once. The sequencing sample was made of PBMCs. The source of these receptors is a man aged 25 to 45 in good health and CMV-seropositive.

The V gene is TRBV5-1, the J gene TRBJ2-3, with TRBD2 identical over 9 bases. Per germline, CDR1 SGHRS and CDR2 YFSETQ. V lost 7 bases and J lost 1; bases outside the gene matches: 4. The CDR3 length is 14 residues. The CDR3 DNA is TGCGCCAGCTTAGCGGGGGATGGCACAGATACGCAGTATTTT. Its translation: CASLAGDGTDTQYF.

The chain links TRBV5-6 to TRBJ2-1; 9 bases fit TRBD2. CDR1 and CDR2 from the germline V gene are SGHDT and YYEEEE. J was trimmed by 4 bases and V by 4 bases; bases with no gene match: 9. CDR3 length: 16 residues. This chain's CDR3 is CASSLFGGGDYNEQFF. The CDR3 DNA reads TGTGCCAGCAGCCTCTTTGGCGGGGGGGATTACAATGAGCAGTTCTTC.

J is TRBJ1-2 and V is TRBV29-1; 9 bases agree with TRBD1. This CDR3 comprises 16 residues. Germline CDR1 and CDR2: SQVTM and ANQGSEA. With 1 base clipped from V and 8 bases from J, the junction kept 14 bases outside the gene matches. The CDR3 loop is CSVEGLTGQGLGGYTF. DNA for the CDR3: TGCAGCGTTGAAGGACTCACGGGACAGGGATTGGGGGGCTACACCTTC.

This chain joins TRBV6-1 and TRBJ1-3, with TRBD1 matching 9 bases. Germline CDR1 reads MNHNS; CDR2 reads SASEGT. J was trimmed by 5 bases and V by 6 bases; bases with no gene match: 8. There are 15 residues in the CDR3. The DNA of the CDR3 is TGTGCCAGCAGGGACTCACAGGGGGCTAGAAACACCATATATTTT. Amino acids: CASRDSQGARNTIYF.

The CDR3 nucleotides are TGTGCCAGCAGCCCGGGACAGGGGGCCTACGAGCAGTACTTC. This sequence encodes CASSPGQGAYEQYF. The V gene is TRBV6-6, the J gene TRBJ2-7; 11 bases agree with TRBD1. CDR1 and CDR2 from the germline V gene are MNHNY and SVGAGI (reference sequence). This CDR3 has 14 amino acids. Trimming removed 6 bases from V and 2 bases from J; junction bases left unmatched: 3.

The table lists this clone with a few counts. The chain has TRBV7-6 and TRBJ2-5, with 8 bases that match TRBD1. Per germline, CDR1 SGHVS and CDR2 FNYEAQ. The CDR3 is made up of 13 amino acids. V lost 3 bases to trimming and J lost 11 bases; unmatched junction nucleotides: 8. The CDR3 coding sequence is TGTGCCAGCAGCTTTACCACACAGGGGGAGCAGTACTTC. Its protein product is CASSFTTQGEQYF.

This CDR3 is CASSFGQFYGYTF. CDR3 DNA: TGTGCCAGCAGCTTCGGACAGTTCTATGGCTACACCTTC. The chain links TRBV5-6 to TRBJ1-2; a possible D gene is TRBD1 (6 bases). This CDR3 has 13 residues. Germline V gene data show CDR1 as SGHDT and CDR2 as YYEEEE. V lost 2 bases and J lost 4, with 9 bases in between.

The chain joins TRBV6-1 to TRBJ2-4; 8 nucleotides match TRBD1. Germline lookup yields CDR1 MNHNS and CDR2 SASEGT. This CDR3 is built from 16 residues. V shed 2 bases, J shed 8 bases, and the junction held 11 bases outside the gene matches. CDR3 sequence (DNA): TGTGCCAGCAGTGAACCCAGGGGGCCGGGTCTAGACATTCAGTACTTC. Its translation is CASSEPRGPGLDIQYF.

This clone was detected only once. V and J are TRBV6-5 and TRBJ1-1; D ambiguous. Germline V gene data show CDR1 as MNHEY and CDR2 as SVGAGI. This CDR3 has 15 residues. V was clipped by 7 bases and J by 5 bases, with 20 bases between them. The DNA of the CDR3 is TGTGCCAGCAAGGCGGAGGGTCCAGCAGGTACTGAAGCTTTCTTT. It codes for CASKAEGPAGTEAFF.

This clone appeared a few times. The CDR3 loop reads CASTLAGGYTGELFF. CDR3 in DNA: TGTGCCAGCACTCTAGCGGGGGGATACACCGGGGAGCTGTTTTTT. The chain carries TRBV2 and TRBJ2-2; TRBD2 aligns across 11 bases. Germline CDR1 SNHLY, CDR2 FYNNEI. J was trimmed by 3 bases and V by 7 bases; bases with no gene match: 4. The CDR3 consists of 15 residues.

The sample holds one count of this clone. The CDR3 reads CASSEPDSNYEQYF. The CDR3 nucleotides are TGTGCCAGCAGTGAACCGGACAGTAACTACGAGCAGTACTTC. The genes are TRBV6-1 and TRBJ2-7; weak D call: TRBD1 (6 bases). The ends were cut back, 2 bases at V and 3 bases at J, with 11 bases in the middle. Germline lookup yields CDR1 MNHNS and CDR2 SASEGT. The CDR3 loop spans 14 amino acids.

This rearrangement joins TRBV11-3 to TRBJ2-3, with 14 positions matching TRBD2. CDR3 length equals 16 residues. The trim removed 5 bases at V and 4 bases at J, leaving 5 bases unmatched. The V gene's germline CDR1 is SGHNT and CDR2 YENEEA. The CDR3 DNA follows: TGTGCCAGCAGCGCACGACTAGCGGGGGGGGCAGATACGCAGTATTTT. Translated, it gives CASSARLAGGADTQYF.

This sequence joins TRBV7-9 and TRBJ2-2, with 9 positions matching TRBD1. Germline V gene data show CDR1 as SEHNR and CDR2 as FQNEAQ (reference sequence). The length of the CDR3 is 17 residues. Trimming took 4 bases from V and 4 from J; bases not matched to a gene: 10. The CDR3: CASSSRGQGSVTGELFF. In DNA form, the CDR3 reads TGTGCCAGCAGCTCTAGGGGACAGGGTTCGGTCACCGGGGAGCTGTTTTTT. The full variable domain, rest sourced from reference TRBV7-9 and TRBJ2-2, is DTGVSQNPRHKITKRGQNVTFRCDPISEHNRLYWYRQTLGQGPEFLTYFQNEAQLEKSRLLSDRFSAERPKGSFSTLEIQRTEQGDSAMYLCASSSRGQGSVTGELFFGEGSRLTVL.

The sample holds a few counts of this clone. The rearrangement joins TRBV7-6 to TRBJ2-1, with TRBD2 matching 8 bases. In germline, CDR1 is SGHVS, CDR2 FNYEAQ. Unmatched junction bases numbered 8, after V lost 2 bases and J lost 5 bases. This CDR3 contains 16 residues. CDR3 nucleotide sequence: TGTGCCAGCAGCTTAATCTTGGCGGGGGGCCACAATGAGCAGTTCTTC. The encoded protein is CASSLILAGGHNEQFF. Together with reference TRBV7-6 and TRBJ2-1, the CDR3 gives the full variable domain: GAGVSQSPRYKVTKRGQDVALRCDPISGHVSLYWYRQALGQGPEFLTYFNYEAQQDKSGLPNDRFSAERPEGSISTLTIQRTEQRDSAMYRCASSLILAGGHNEQFFGPGTRLTVL.

The chain links TRBV5-1 to TRBJ2-3; 10 nucleotides align to TRBD2. CDR1 and CDR2 (germline): SGHRS, YFSETQ. V lost 0 bases and J lost 1; bases outside the gene matches: 2. CDR3 length equals 16 residues. CDR3 sequence (DNA): TGCGCCAGCAGCTTGGTGCTAGCGGGGGGCACAGATACGCAGTATTTT. Translating gives CASSLVLAGGTDTQYF.

The V and J genes are TRBV18 and TRBJ1-5; D may be TRBD1 (5 bases). Trimming shortened V by 3 bases and J by 6 bases, and 21 bases separated the two germline ends. CDR1 KGHSH and CDR2 LQKENI come from the germline V gene. This CDR3 region has 17 residues. The DNA for the CDR3 is TGTGCCAGCTCACCCGACTCGACAGATTCTAGGAGTCAGCCCCAGCATTTT. Its protein product is CASSPDSTDSRSQPQHF. Full variable domain (outside the CDR3, taken from reference TRBV18 and TRBJ1-5): NAGVMQNPRHLVRRRGQEARLRCSPMKGHSHVYWYRQLPEEGLKFMVYLQKENIIDESGMPKERFSAEFPKEGPSILRIQQVVRGDSAAYFCASSPDSTDSRSQPQHFGDGTRLSIL.

In its sample, this clone was seen once. The chain recombines TRBV9 with TRBJ1-2; no clear D gene. V lost 0 bases to trimming and J lost 4 bases, with 10 bases between them. The CDR3 length is 14 residues. Germline lookup yields CDR1 SGDLS and CDR2 YYNGEE. CDR3 bases: TGTGCCAGCAGCGTAGACGGCGGAATCTATGGCTACACCTTC. Translating it yields CASSVDGGIYGYTF.

V usage is TRBV30 and J usage is TRBJ1-5, with 7 positions matching TRBD1. The CDR3 consists of 15 residues. The germline CDR1 and CDR2 sequences are GTSNPN and SVGIG (reference sequence). V shed 0 bases, J shed 2 bases, and the junction held 4 bases outside the gene matches. The CDR3 region has the DNA TGTGCCTGGAGTGTTCCGGGACAGCGCAATCAGCCCCAGCATTTT. It codes for CAWSVPGQRNQPQHF.

V gene TRBV19 combines with J gene TRBJ2-3, with D maybe TRBD2 (6 bases). The CDR3 consists of 17 residues. Trimming stripped 4 bases from V and 0 bases from J, with 17 bases between. CDR1 and CDR2 from the germline V gene are LNHDA and SQIVND (reference sequence). As DNA, the CDR3 is TGTGCCAGTAGTACGGTAGGGGCCGGGACTAGCACAGATACGCAGTATTTT. The encoded protein is CASSTVGAGTSTDTQYF. Drawing the rest from reference TRBV19 and TRBJ2-3, the complete variable domain is DGGITQSPKYLFRKEGQNVTLSCEQNLNHDAMYWYRQDPGQGLRLIYYSQIVNDFQKGDIAEGYSVSREKKESFPLTVTSAQKNPTAFYLCASSTVGAGTSTDTQYFGPGTRLTVL.

This clone was detected a few times. The CDR3 here is CASSHPGHGTYEQYF. In DNA, the CDR3 is TGTGCCAGCTCCCACCCGGGACACGGAACCTACGAGCAGTACTTC. The genes are TRBV7-6 and TRBJ2-7; a possible D gene is TRBD1 (6 bases). Germline CDR1 is SGHVS and CDR2 is FNYEAQ. V was pared by 8 bases and J by 2 bases, with 19 bases between. CDR3 length: 15 amino acids. Variable domain in full (rest from reference TRBV7-6 and TRBJ2-7): GAGVSQSPRYKVTKRGQDVALRCDPISGHVSLYWYRQALGQGPEFLTYFNYEAQQDKSGLPNDRFSAERPEGSISTLTIQRTEQRDSAMYRCASSHPGHGTYEQYFGPGTRLTVT.

The rearrangement links TRBV19 to TRBJ1-1, with 7 bases identical to TRBD1. The V gene end was trimmed by 4 bases and the J gene end by 0 bases; junction bases not matched to a gene: 5. The CDR3 extends over 15 amino acids. The germline V gene has CDR1 LNHDA and CDR2 SQIVND (reference sequence). The CDR3 DNA is TGTGCCAGTAGTACAGGGGACAGCCTGAACACTGAAGCTTTCTTT. This sequence encodes CASSTGDSLNTEAFF.

The V and J genes are TRBV5-5 and TRBJ1-2, with 8 bases fitting TRBD1. This CDR3 is 13 amino acids long. The germline V gene has CDR1 SGHKS and CDR2 YYEKEE (reference sequence). Trimming cost V 4 bases and J 5 bases; bases outside gene matches: 4. CDR3 sequence: CASSRDRIYGYTF. The CDR3 coding sequence is TGTGCCAGCAGCCGGGACAGGATATATGGCTACACCTTC.

This clone was counted a single time. The chain carries TRBV6-6 and TRBJ2-5; D may be TRBD1 (5 bases). Trimming pared 7 bases from V and 0 bases from J, leaving 18 bases between. Germline lookup yields CDR1 MNHNY and CDR2 SVGAGI (reference sequence). This CDR3 has 16 amino acids. The CDR3 protein is CASTVAPRQYQETQYF. CDR3 DNA sequence: TGTGCCAGCACCGTAGCACCCAGACAGTACCAAGAGACCCAGTACTTC.

The genes are TRBV29-1 and TRBJ1-2, with no clear D. The V end was cut by 7 bases, the J end by 5 bases, with 23 bases between. Germline CDR1 reads SQVTM; CDR2 reads ANQGSEA. This CDR3 region has 15 residues. CDR3 sequence: CSDVSGRDGLYGYTF. Written as DNA, the CDR3 is TGCAGCGATGTGAGTGGACGGGATGGACTATATGGCTACACCTTC.

The rearrangement joins TRBV27 to TRBJ1-3, with unresolved D. V was clipped by 6 bases and J by 0 bases, with 18 bases between them. The germline CDR1 and CDR2 sequences are MNHEY and SMNVEV (reference sequence). This CDR3 spans 17 amino acids. The CDR3 here is CASSPVGQFLSGNTIYF. The CDR3 DNA reads as TGTGCCAGCAGCCCAGTGGGCCAGTTCCTCTCTGGAAACACCATATATTTT.